The 2 T cell receptor beta chains reported below all come from one sample, sequenced in a study of human T cells and chemical hapten exposure. TCRdb analysed the RACE reads with MiXCR anew, one entry per CDR3 protein. This table has 35,000 to 50,000 distinct CDR3 sequences, roughly 4.5% appearing once. Noted time point: healthy volunteer bleed at 2 weeks. Unseparated into fractions, whole blood served as the source from which total RNA was extracted. The sequenced material came from whole blood. The source is a female donor in good health. Some clones in this sample may be carry-over from other donors' samples.

Of note for this clonotype: This sequence may be a read error, since a much larger clone differs from it by one base. The chain combines TRBV20-1 with TRBJ1-5, with a tentative D call TRBD1 (6 bases). The CDR3 contains 15 residues. Germline V gene lookup returns CDR1 DFQATT and CDR2 SNEGSKA (reference sequence). CDR3 protein: CSARPRGASNQPRHF. The CDR3 region has the DNA TGCAGTGCTAGACCCCGGGGGGCCAGTAATCAGCCCCGGCATTTT.

Concerning this clonotype: Given a much more abundant clone one base away, this may be a read error. The V call is TRBV19, the J call TRBJ1-5; tentative D call: TRBD1 (5 bases). The germline gives CDR1 LNHDA, CDR2 SQIVND (reference sequence). Trimming took 6 bases from V and 6 from J, leaving 18 bases between them. CDR3 length: 15 residues. The CDR3 reads CASRPPKGLGQPQHF. The CDR3 region has the DNA TGTGCCAGTAGGCCCCCCAAGGGGCTGGGTCAGCCCCAGCATTTT.